This T cell receptor beta chain is from a study of response to subunit inactivated influenza vaccine (dated by TCRdb to the late 2010s). Looking at the study overall: Deep quantitative profiling of the T cell receptor repertoire was used in the study to follow responses to a trivalent subunit inactivated influenza vaccine.

For this clonotype: Its antigen target is currently unknown. The germline gene is not matched at one end of the junction; a read error may be the cause.

The protocol used for the library was RT-PCR. Sequencing used an Illumina HiSeq 2500. TCRdb applied fastp at Q25 and MiXCR to the public reads, then kept only in-frame beta chains. All rows with the same CDR3 protein become a single entry with the most common DNA and genes. Here the sample has some 540,000 distinct CDR3 sequences; roughly 25% occur a single time. In total, the top ten clones hold approximately 2.9% of the sample. The CDR3 covers 13 residues, taking in both the cysteine and the phenylalanine. Just CDR3 DNA is preserved here, 39 bases in frame from base 1. The germline V gene encodes CDR1 LNHNV and CDR2 YYDKDF (reference sequence). Overall study outcomes, separate from this receptor: It was suggested by the authors that each seasonal influenza vaccination may recruit only a limited number of new T cells.

This sample also appeared in a second study, on T cells expressing NK-cell markers. From the second report: The TCR beta cDNA libraries were made using 5'RACE template switching, a step that added both a universal primer site and unique molecular identifiers. Three sorted T-cell subsets (CD3+CD56+NKG2C+, CD3+CD56+NKG2C- and CD3+CD56-NKG2C+) from several donors had their TCR beta-chain repertoires profiled. Seven of the eight sequenced donors were HCMV-seropositive and one was HCMV-seronegative. In several experiments an anti-gammadeltaTCR antibody was added to restrict sorting to alphabetaTCR-expressing T cells. For roughly 6 donors, the dominant CD3+CD56+NKG2C+ clonotypes were among the top 10 CD8+ clonotypes and accounted for about 1.0-7.5% of CD8+ T cells. Those dominant clonotypes were again the most abundant among CD3+CD56-NKG2C+ cells in a few donors, at roughly 25-65%. Whether the expanded NKG2C-expressing T cell clones were specific for HCMV antigens was left unclear. The study sequenced eight donors, all healthy volunteers chosen at random: three men and five women. HCMV-specific IgG was detected in serum with a commercial ELISA kit to determine HCMV serostatus. Peripheral blood mononuclear cells were isolated from blood by Ficoll density gradient centrifugation. CD4+ and CD8+ T cells were isolated from PBMC by magnetic immunoseparation with Miltenyi isolation kits. Synthesis of cDNA was primed from the TCR beta constant segment and was followed by two consecutive PCR amplification steps. Illumina HiSeq 2000/2500, MiSeq or NextSeq was used to sequence libraries as 2 x 150 bp reads. MIGEC was used to demultiplex reads and group reads by UMI, and MiTCR was used to assemble and quantify clonotypes. To exclude erroneous sequences, only TCR cDNA sequences supported by at least two reads were retained. The tcR package was used for downstream repertoire analysis, with clonotypes matched between fractions based on CDR3 nucleotide sequence plus V segment. VDJmatch was used to annotate antigen specificity against VDJdb, with one amino acid substitution allowed in CDR3.

This receptor was taken from a man aged 45-60 years who received an inactivated influenza vaccine. Donor details come from another sample of the same person, matched by shared clones. The sequenced sample was CD4+ T cells sorted from PBMCs, obtained approximately 12 days after vaccination. The V gene is TRBV15 and the J gene is TRBJ2-5; the D gene is not confidently resolved. The DNA sequence is TGTGCCACCAGCAGAGACAACCAGGAGACCCAGTACTTC. Its product reads: CATSRDNQETQYF.